This T cell receptor beta chain was identified in a study of blood T cell repertoires in COVID-19. In the study overall: Acute and convalescent COVID-19 specimens originated in the United States, Italy and Spain. PBMCs, B-cell-depleted T cells, or T cells were the source of the cDNA or gDNA that made up the material.

Per the germline V gene, CDR1 is KGHDR and CDR2 is SFDVKD. The V gene lost 3 bases and the J gene lost 7 bases, with 11 bases spanning the gap. The CDR3 has 13 amino acids. Per the authors' pipeline: Researchers report that nucleated cell counts were estimated from reference gene primer amplification. Sequencing was performed with immunoSEQ multiplex PCR; in TCRdb, only in-frame clones are kept and a portion is missing. The DNA was the basis for D and trimming; V, J and clone size are from that table. The table records roughly 190,000 clones, approximately 80% of them present only once. The sequencing sample was made of peripheral blood. This TCR came from a man between 60 and 70 years old with acute or convalescent COVID-19. V and J are TRBV24-1 and TRBJ1-1; a possible D gene is TRBD1 (5 bases). CDR3 nucleotide sequence: TGTGCCACCAGTGATAATACGGGACTTGAAGCTTTCTTT. Translation: CATSDNTGLEAFF.